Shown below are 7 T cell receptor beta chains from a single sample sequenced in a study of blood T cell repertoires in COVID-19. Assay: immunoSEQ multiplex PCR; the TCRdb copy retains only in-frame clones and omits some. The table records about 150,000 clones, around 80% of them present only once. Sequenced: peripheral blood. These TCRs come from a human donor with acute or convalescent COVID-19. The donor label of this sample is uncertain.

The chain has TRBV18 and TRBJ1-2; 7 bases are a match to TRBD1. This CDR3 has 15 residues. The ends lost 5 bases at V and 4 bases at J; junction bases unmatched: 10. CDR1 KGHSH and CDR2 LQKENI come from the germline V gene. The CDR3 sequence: CASSATTDRVYGYTF. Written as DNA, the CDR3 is TGTGCCAGCTCAGCCACCACCGACAGGGTCTATGGCTACACCTTC. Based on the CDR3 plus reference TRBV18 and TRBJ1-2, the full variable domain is NAGVMQNPRHLVRRRGQEARLRCSPMKGHSHVYWYRQLPEEGLKFMVYLQKENIIDESGMPKERFSAEFPKEGPSILRIQQVVRGDSAAYFCASSATTDRVYGYTFGSGTRLTVV.

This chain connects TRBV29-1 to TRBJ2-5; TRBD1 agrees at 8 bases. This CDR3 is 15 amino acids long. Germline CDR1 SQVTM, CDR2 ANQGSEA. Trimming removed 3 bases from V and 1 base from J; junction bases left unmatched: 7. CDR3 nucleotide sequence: TGCAGCGTTGACCCGGCCAGGGGGCCCCAAGAGACCCAGTACTTC. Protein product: CSVDPARGPQETQYF.

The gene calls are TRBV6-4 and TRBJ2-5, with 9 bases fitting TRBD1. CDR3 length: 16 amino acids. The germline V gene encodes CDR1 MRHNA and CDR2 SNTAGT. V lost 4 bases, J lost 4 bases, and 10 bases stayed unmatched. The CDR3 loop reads CASSAGDRVSRETQYF. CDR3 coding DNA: TGTGCCAGCAGTGCCGGGGACAGGGTCTCAAGAGAGACCCAGTACTTC.

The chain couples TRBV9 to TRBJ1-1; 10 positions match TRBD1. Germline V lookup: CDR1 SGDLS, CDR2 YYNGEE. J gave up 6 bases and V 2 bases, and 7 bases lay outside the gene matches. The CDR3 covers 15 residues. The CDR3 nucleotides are TGTGCCAGCAGCGTCCGGGACAGGGGAGGGTCTGAAGCTTTCTTT. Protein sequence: CASSVRDRGGSEAFF.

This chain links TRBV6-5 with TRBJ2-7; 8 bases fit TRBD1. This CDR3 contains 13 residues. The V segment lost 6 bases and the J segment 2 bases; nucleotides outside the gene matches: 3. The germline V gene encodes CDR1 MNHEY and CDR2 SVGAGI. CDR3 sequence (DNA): TGTGCCAGCAGCCGGGACAGGACCTACGAGCAGTACTTC. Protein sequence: CASSRDRTYEQYF.

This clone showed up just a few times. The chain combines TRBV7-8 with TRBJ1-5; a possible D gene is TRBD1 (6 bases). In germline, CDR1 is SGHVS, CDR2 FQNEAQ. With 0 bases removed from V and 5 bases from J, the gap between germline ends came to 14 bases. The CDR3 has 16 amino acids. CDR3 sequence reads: CASSLASGEGDQPQHF. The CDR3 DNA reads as TGTGCCAGCAGCTTAGCCTCAGGGGAGGGAGATCAGCCCCAGCATTTT.

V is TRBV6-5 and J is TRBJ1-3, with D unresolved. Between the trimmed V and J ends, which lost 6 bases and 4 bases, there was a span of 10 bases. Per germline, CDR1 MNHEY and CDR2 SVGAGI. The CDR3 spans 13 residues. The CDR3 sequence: CASRREPGNTIYF. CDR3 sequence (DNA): TGTGCCAGCAGGAGGGAGCCCGGAAACACCATATATTTT.